This T cell receptor beta chain was observed in a study of early T cells in non-severe SARS-CoV-2 infection. Study overall: Chains from this unsorted whole-blood bulk RNA could not be paired.

Per germline, CDR1 LGHNA and CDR2 YNFKEQ. Trimming cost V 2 bases and J 4 bases, with 11 bases left between them. CDR3 length equals 14 residues. This clonotype showed up many times. Its target is not known. The study's findings and limits: Anti-spike CD8 specificities were favored by VDJdb matching, whose results missed private and CD4 specificities.

Tagging with unique molecular identifiers was applied to individual cDNA molecules. In TCRdb, the 5' RACE reads were re-called with MiXCR into one record per CDR3 protein. Altogether tens of thousands of distinct CDR3 sequences are present, 5% to 7% being singletons, with the ten largest covering approximately 6%. This receptor was identified in an adult who was a healthcare worker with PCR-confirmed SARS-CoV-2 infection or an uninfected control (not recorded which). The chain links TRBV4-2 to TRBJ1-1, with no clear D. Sequenced material: whole blood. For the CDR3, the DNA is TGTGCCAGCAGCCAAAACAGAGGGAGCACTGAAGCTTTCTTT. Protein sequence: CASSQNRGSTEAFF.